This is a list of T cell receptor beta chains from one sample in a study of Ad26.COV2.S vaccination and SARS-CoV-2 variants. Here immunoSEQ multiplex PCR was the method, and the copy in TCRdb shows in-frame clones only, minus some. The sample lists 290,000 or so clones; more than 75% were seen once. Specimen: peripheral blood, collected in a trial of Ad26.COV2.S vaccine versus placebo. The origin of the receptors is a person aged 18-60 years who received the Ad26.COV2.S COVID-19 vaccine or a placebo. CDR3s include the opening cysteine and the closing phenylalanine or tryptophan. A D gene is named only where the DNA matches it firmly. Expanded clones are given a class, and other clones once, few, many or no size at all.

V gene,J gene,clone size,D gene,CDR3 protein,CDR3 DNA
TRBV29-1,TRBJ1-2,NA,NA,CSVDSVSAGYTF,TGCAGCGTTGACTCGGTTTCAGCTGGCTACACCTTC
TRBV12-5,TRBJ2-2,NA,NA,CASGLNWGELFF,TGTGCTAGTGGTTTGAATTGGGGGGAGCTGTTTTTT
TRBV5-1,TRBJ2-7,NA,TRBD1,CASSLEDRGWGEQYF,TGCGCCAGCAGCTTGGAAGACAGGGGTTGGGGGGAGCAGTACTTC
TRBV5-1,TRBJ2-2,NA,TRBD1,CASSLLQGVTGELFF,TGCGCCAGCAGCCTACTACAGGGGGTCACCGGGGAGCTGTTTTTT
TRBV6-5,TRBJ2-7,NA,NA,CASSGTGPAQYF,TGTGCCAGCAGCGGAACCGGGCCAGCGCAGTACTTC
TRBV9,TRBJ1-1,NA,NA,CASSVGWSGTEAFF,TGTGCCAGCAGCGTAGGTTGGAGCGGCACTGAAGCTTTCTTT
TRBV5-1,TRBJ2-5,few,TRBD2,CASSKRLAGGQETQYF,TGCGCCAGCAGCAAACGACTAGCGGGGGGACAAGAGACCCAGTACTTC
TRBV7-9,TRBJ1-1,NA,TRBD1,CASRDRMNTEAFF,TGTGCCAGCAGGGACAGGATGAACACTGAAGCTTTCTTT
TRBV20-1,TRBJ1-1,once,NA,CSASRGPGDLSEAFF,TGCAGTGCTAGTAGGGGCCCGGGGGACCTATCTGAAGCTTTCTTT
TRBV4-1,TRBJ2-1,NA,TRBD2,CASSQGSGRASHEQFF,TGCGCCAGCAGCCAAGGTAGCGGGAGGGCATCGCATGAGCAGTTCTTC
TRBV27,TRBJ1-1,NA,NA,CASSLRSGNTEAFF,TGTGCCAGCAGTTTACGTTCTGGGAACACTGAAGCTTTCTTT
TRBV11-3,TRBJ2-7,once,TRBD1,CASSLGQGASYEQYF,TGTGCCAGCAGCTTAGGCCAGGGGGCCTCCTACGAGCAGTACTTC
TRBV10-3,TRBJ1-5,NA,NA,CAISGGEGNQPQHF,TGTGCCATCAGTGGGGGGGAGGGCAATCAGCCCCAGCATTTT
TRBV2,TRBJ2-7,NA,TRBD2,CASRRRGAYEQYF,TGTGCCAGCAGGCGGCGGGGGGCCTACGAGCAGTACTTC
TRBV21-1,TRBJ1-1,few,NA,CASSKGRGTEAFF,TGTGCCAGCAGCAAGGGGCGCGGAACTGAAGCTTTCTTT
TRBV2,TRBJ2-5,NA,NA,CASMGGAGQETQYF,TGTGCCAGCATGGGGGGGGCGGGGCAAGAGACCCAGTACTTC
TRBV29-1,TRBJ2-1,NA,TRBD1,CSVAPDRGQFF,TGCAGCGTTGCCCCGGACAGGGGTCAGTTCTTC
TRBV18,TRBJ2-1,NA,NA,CASSPLDNEQFF,TGTGCCAGCTCACCACTTGACAATGAGCAGTTCTTC
TRBV27,TRBJ2-2,NA,NA,CASGFEGYGELFF,TGTGCCAGCGGTTTTGAGGGTTACGGGGAGCTGTTTTTT
TRBV3-1/TRBV3-2,TRBJ1-2,NA,NA,CASSQVVTASGYTF,TGTGCCAGCAGCCAAGTCGTGACAGCGTCCGGCTACACCTTC
TRBV11-2,TRBJ2-1,NA,TRBD2,CASSPPGLAAGEQFF,TGTGCCAGCAGCCCCCCGGGACTAGCGGCGGGTGAGCAGTTCTTC
TRBV12-5,TRBJ2-4,NA,NA,CASGFADVQYF,TGTGCTAGTGGTTTCGCCGACGTTCAGTACTTC
TRBV2,TRBJ1-1,once,TRBD1,CASNRDRALGAFF,TGTGCCAGCAATCGGGACAGGGCGCTTGGAGCTTTCTTT
TRBV4-3,TRBJ2-3,NA,NA,CASSQEVRLDGADTQYF,TGCGCCAGCAGCCAAGAAGTAAGGTTAGACGGTGCAGATACGCAGTATTTT
TRBV4-3,TRBJ2-1,NA,TRBD2,CASSRQWAGVYNEQFF,TGCGCCAGCAGCCGACAATGGGCGGGGGTCTACAATGAGCAGTTCTTC
TRBV11-2,TRBJ2-7,NA,TRBD1,CASSSPDRGDYEQYF,TGTGCCAGCAGCTCACCGGACAGGGGGGACTACGAGCAGTACTTC
TRBV6-5,TRBJ1-1,once,NA,CAGSQGRNTEAFF,TGTGCCGGCTCTCAGGGGCGAAACACTGAAGCTTTCTTT
TRBV5-1,TRBJ1-4,NA,TRBD1,CASSPRTGSGEKLFF,TGCGCCAGCAGCCCCAGGACAGGGAGCGGTGAAAAACTGTTTTTT
TRBV15,TRBJ1-1,once,NA,CATSRVGGENTEAFF,TGTGCCACCAGCAGGGTCGGAGGTGAGAACACTGAAGCTTTCTTT
TRBV28,TRBJ1-2,NA,NA,CASSLSVVYGYTF,TGTGCCAGCAGTTTATCAGTGGTCTATGGCTACACCTTC
TRBV7-2,TRBJ1-2,NA,NA,CASSSLRERLGGYTF,TGTGCCAGCAGCTCGCTCAGGGAGAGATTAGGGGGCTACACCTTC
TRBV30,TRBJ1-4,NA,NA,CAWSDNEKLFF,TGTGCCTGGAGTGACAATGAAAAACTGTTTTTT
TRBV7-2,TRBJ2-3,once,NA,CASSLVRDTQYF,TGTGCCAGCAGCTTAGTGCGAGATACGCAGTATTTT
TRBV7-3,TRBJ1-5,NA,TRBD1,CASSATGGNQPQHF,TGTGCCAGCAGCGCGACAGGGGGCAACCAGCCCCAGCATTTT
TRBV7-2,TRBJ2-3,NA,NA,CASSPRGTDTQYF,TGTGCCAGCAGCCCTCGTGGCACAGATACGCAGTATTTT
TRBV5-1,TRBJ1-3,NA,NA,CASSLELAGNTIYF,TGCGCCAGCAGCTTAGAGTTGGCTGGAAACACCATATATTTT
TRBV5-6,TRBJ2-7,NA,TRBD1,CASSPGTGVYEQYF,TGTGCCAGCAGCCCCGGGACAGGGGTTTACGAGCAGTACTTC
TRBV7-2,TRBJ1-6,NA,NA,CASSLRDPGNSPLHF,TGTGCCAGCAGCTTAAGGGACCCAGGGAATTCACCCCTCCACTTT
TRBV18,TRBJ2-3,NA,TRBD2,CASSLGLAGTTDTQYF,TGTGCCAGCTCACTCGGACTAGCGGGGACCACAGATACGCAGTATTTT
TRBV7-2,TRBJ2-7,once,TRBD2,CASSLVQGLAYEQYF,TGTGCCAGCAGCTTAGTTCAGGGACTAGCGTACGAGCAGTACTTC
TRBV5-1,TRBJ1-5,once,TRBD1,CASSLGQGWNQPQHF,TGCGCCAGCAGTCTTGGACAGGGGTGGAATCAGCCCCAGCATTTT
TRBV7-8,TRBJ1-5,NA,NA,CASSLETTQGSNQPQHF,TGTGCCAGCAGCTTAGAAACAACCCAGGGATCTAATCAGCCCCAGCATTTT
TRBV5-1,TRBJ1-1,NA,NA,CASSLDAAGDEAFF,TGCGCCAGCAGCTTGGATGCGGCGGGTGACGAAGCTTTCTTT
TRBV2,TRBJ2-5,NA,NA,CASSAGLGETQYF,TGTGCCAGCAGTGCAGGGTTGGGAGAGACCCAGTACTTC
TRBV27,TRBJ1-1,NA,TRBD1,CASSPRQGWVAEAFF,TGTGCCAGCAGTCCCCGACAGGGCTGGGTGGCTGAAGCTTTCTTT
TRBV6-5,TRBJ2-1,NA,TRBD2,CASRPGLAPYNEQFF,TGTGCCAGCAGGCCGGGACTAGCGCCCTACAATGAGCAGTTCTTC